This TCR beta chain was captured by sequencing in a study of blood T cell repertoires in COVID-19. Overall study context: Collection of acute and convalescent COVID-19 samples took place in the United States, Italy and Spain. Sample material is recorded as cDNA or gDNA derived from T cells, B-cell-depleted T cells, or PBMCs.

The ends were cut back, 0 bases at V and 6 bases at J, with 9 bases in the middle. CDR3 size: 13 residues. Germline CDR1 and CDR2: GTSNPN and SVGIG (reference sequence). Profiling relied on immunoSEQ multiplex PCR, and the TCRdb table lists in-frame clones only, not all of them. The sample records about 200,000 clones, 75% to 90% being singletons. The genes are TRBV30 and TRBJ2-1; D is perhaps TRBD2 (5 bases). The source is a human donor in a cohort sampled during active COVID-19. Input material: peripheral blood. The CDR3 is CAWSVLVSNEQFF. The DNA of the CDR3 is TGTGCCTGGAGTGTACTAGTATCCAATGAGCAGTTCTTC.